The present TCR beta chain was sequenced within a study of control samples from healthy donors and cancer patients. The repertoire was sequenced with immunoSEQ multiplex PCR; TCRdb's copy has only in-frame clones and lacks some. The sample carries about 150,000 clones, approximately 92% recorded once. The germline V gene encodes CDR1 SGHRS and CDR2 YFSETQ. The CDR3 runs 14 residues. The V end lost 0 bases, the J end lost 2 bases, and 7 bases lay between the germline ends. This TCR was recovered from a woman between 35 and 50 years old in good health. Sequences were obtained from blood. The rearrangement links TRBV5-1 to TRBJ2-3; D gene unclear. The DNA for the CDR3 is TGCGCCAGCAGCTTGGAGGACCACACAGATACGCAGTATTTT. It specifies CASSLEDHTDTQYF.